The clone carrying this TCR beta chain showed up just once. What it recognizes is unknown. No conserved phenylalanine or tryptophan ends this CDR3, so it is likely a read error. TCRdb used MiXCR to reprocess the reads, holding one entry per CDR3 protein. The sample comprises about 920,000 distinct CDR3 sequences, around 30% of which are singletons, and about 14% rests with the top ten. The CDR3 runs to 14 residues. The germline V and J ends were trimmed by 1 base and 2 bases, with 7 bases remaining between them. Germline CDR1 and CDR2: SGHTA and FQGNSA. This record comes from a study of T cell repertoires in cytomegalovirus infection. For the study at large: Carrying CMV and the relevant HLA type showed in public TCR beta signatures.

The study, taken as a whole, reports: HLA-C-restricted CMV-specific TCR beta clonotypes were dominant in the ex vivo response.

The clonotype originates from a human donor in good health (CMV status not recorded). Some clones in this sample may be carry-over from other donors' samples. The chain joins TRBV7-2 to TRBJ2-3, with D unresolved. Material: cultured CD8+ T cells from PBMCs, obtained from culture after CMV antigen stimulation. The CDR3 protein is CASSLDAPTDTQYS. CDR3 sequence (DNA): TGTGCCAGCAGCTTAGATGCTCCCACAGATACGCAGTATTCT.